This T cell receptor (beta chain) was captured in a study of PD-1 blockade in mismatch repair-deficient tumors. From germline, CDR1 is MDHEN and CDR2 SYDVKM. The V end lost 5 bases, the J end lost 6 bases, and 14 bases lay between the germline ends. The CDR3 loop spans 13 amino acids. TCR sequencing covered a few patients who responded to pembrolizumab. Profiled with immunoSEQ multiplex PCR; TCRdb holds only in-frame clones, not every one. The table has tens of thousands of clones, around 89% seen once. The J gene is TRBJ2-7, the V gene TRBV28; D not certain. This material consisted of peripheral blood, taken 52 weeks after starting pembrolizumab. The receptor comes from an adult with mismatch repair-deficient cancer. CDR3 bases: TGTGCCAGCAGTCATCAGGATGCTTCCGAGCAGTACTTC. Its translation is CASSHQDASEQYF.